The T cell receptor beta chain under discussion was sequenced for a study of T cell responses to AZD1222 COVID-19 vaccine. Whole-study results and caveats: Donors were mostly white British, more females; clonal diversity possibly underestimated. Spike-specific TCRs gained breadth and depth after people received two AZD1222 doses.

This CDR3 has 12 amino acids. V was pared by 8 bases and J by 7 bases, with 11 bases between. Germline lookup yields CDR1 SEHNR and CDR2 FQNEAQ (reference sequence). Regarding this clone: The target antigen is unknown.

Sequencing used immunoSEQ multiplex PCR; TCRdb keeps in-frame clones, though not all of them. This repertoire shows roughly 140,000 clones, approximately 91% found once; its top ten account for around 1.8%. The receptor was isolated from an adult who received the AZD1222 COVID-19 vaccine. V and J are TRBV7-9 and TRBJ2-2, with D tentatively TRBD1 or TRBD2 (5 bases each). The sample in question was peripheral blood, obtained 28 days after the second AZD1222 dose. CDR3 bases: TGTGCCAGCGGGAGAGGGGACGGGGAGCTGTTTTTT. Its translation: CASGRGDGELFF. The whole variable domain, filled in from reference TRBV7-9 and TRBJ2-2, reads DTGVSQNPRHKITKRGQNVTFRCDPISEHNRLYWYRQTLGQGPEFLTYFQNEAQLEKSRLLSDRFSAERPKGSFSTLEIQRTEQGDSAMYLCASGRGDGELFFGEGSRLTVL.